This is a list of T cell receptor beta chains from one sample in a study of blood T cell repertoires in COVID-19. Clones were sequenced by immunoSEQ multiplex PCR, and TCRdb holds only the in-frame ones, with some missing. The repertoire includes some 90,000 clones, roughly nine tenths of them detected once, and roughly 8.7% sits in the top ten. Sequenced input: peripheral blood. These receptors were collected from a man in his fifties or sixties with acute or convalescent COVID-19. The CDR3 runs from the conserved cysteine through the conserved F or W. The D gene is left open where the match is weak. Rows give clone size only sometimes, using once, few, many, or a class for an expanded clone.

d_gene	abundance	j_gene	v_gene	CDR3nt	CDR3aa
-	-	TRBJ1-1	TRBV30	TGTGCCTGGACCCTTAGGGGGGGGTTCACTGAAGCTTTCTTT	CAWTLRGGFTEAFF
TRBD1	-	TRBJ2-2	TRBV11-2	TGTGCCAGCAGCTTAGTTGGGACAGGCTTCGGGGGGGAGCTGTTTTTT	CASSLVGTGFGGELFF
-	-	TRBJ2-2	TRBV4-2	TGTGCCAGCAGCCAAGGGCTGAATGACAGGGAGGCCGGGGAGCTGTTTTTT	CASSQGLNDREAGELFF
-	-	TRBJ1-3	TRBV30	TGTGCCTGTGACTTCCTGAGAGGAAACACCATATATTTT	CACDFLRGNTIYF
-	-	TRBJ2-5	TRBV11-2	TGTGCCAGCAGCTTCGGTGCAGCCGGCGGCCAGTACTTC	CASSFGAAGGQYF
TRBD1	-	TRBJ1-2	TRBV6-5	TGTGCCAGCAGACCATCCGGGACAGGGGTATGGGGCTACACCTTC	CASRPSGTGVWGYTF
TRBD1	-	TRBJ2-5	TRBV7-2	TGTGCCAGCAGCTCAGCCGGGACAGGGGGTTGGGAGACCCAGTACTTC	CASSSAGTGGWETQYF
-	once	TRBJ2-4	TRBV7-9	TGTGCCAGCACCACCCCACGGGACATTCAGTACTTC	CASTTPRDIQYF
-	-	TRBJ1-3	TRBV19	TGTGCCAGCGGAGGACAGTCCTCTGGAAACACCATATATTTT	CASGGQSSGNTIYF
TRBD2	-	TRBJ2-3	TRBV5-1	TGCGCCAGCAGCGTGAGGACTAGCGGGGGCGGGGATACGCAGTATTTT	CASSVRTSGGGDTQYF
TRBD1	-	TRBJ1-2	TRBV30	TGTGCCTGGAGTGTGGGGACAGCTAACTATGGCTACACCTTC	CAWSVGTANYGYTF
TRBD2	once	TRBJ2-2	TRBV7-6	TGTGCCAGCAGCACCGGACTAGCGGGGGGTCTTAACACCGGGGAGCTGTTTTTT	CASSTGLAGGLNTGELFF
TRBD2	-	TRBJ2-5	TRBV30	TGTGCCTGGAGTTCGCAAGGCGGGGGGGCAAAGACCCAGTACTTC	CAWSSQGGGAKTQYF
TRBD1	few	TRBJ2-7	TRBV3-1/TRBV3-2	TGTGCCAGCAGCCTGTCGACAGGGGGCGTCGGCGAGCAGTACTTC	CASSLSTGGVGEQYF
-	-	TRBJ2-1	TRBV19	TGTGCCAGTAGTATAGGGGCCGGGAACGAGCAGTTCTTC	CASSIGAGNEQFF
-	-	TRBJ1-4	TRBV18	TGTGCCAGCTCAGAGGGTTCCACCGGGCCGTATGAAAAACTGTTTTTT	CASSEGSTGPYEKLFF
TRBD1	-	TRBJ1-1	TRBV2	TGTGCCAGCAGTGGACAGGGGGATACTGAAGCTTTCTTT	CASSGQGDTEAFF
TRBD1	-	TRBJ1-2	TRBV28	TGTGCCAGCTGTTGGGGGACAGGGGTTTATGGCTACACCTTC	CASCWGTGVYGYTF
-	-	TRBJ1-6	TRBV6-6	TGTGCCAGCACTCAGACGGAGCAAAATTCACCCCTCCACTTT	CASTQTEQNSPLHF
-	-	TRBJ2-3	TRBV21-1	TGTGCCAGCAGCAAATGGGACCACAGGGAATTAGCGGGGGGATGGACGCAGTATTTT	CASSKWDHRELAGGWTQYF
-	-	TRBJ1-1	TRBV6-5	TGTGCCAGCAGTCGGGGGACGATGAACACTGAAGCTTTCTTT	CASSRGTMNTEAFF
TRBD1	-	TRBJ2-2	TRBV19	TGTGCCAGTGCGACCGGGACAGGGGGTCTAACCGGGGAGCTGTTTTTT	CASATGTGGLTGELFF
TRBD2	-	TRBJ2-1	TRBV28	TGTGCCAGCCAACCTTCTAGCGGGGGGTACAATGAGCAGTTCTTC	CASQPSSGGYNEQFF
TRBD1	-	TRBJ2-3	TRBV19	TGTGCCAGTAGTATGGGGGTGGGACAGAGCACAGATACGCAGTATTTT	CASSMGVGQSTDTQYF
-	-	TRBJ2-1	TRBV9	TGTGCCAGCAGCGTATCTCTAGCCTACAATGAGCAGTTCTTC	CASSVSLAYNEQFF
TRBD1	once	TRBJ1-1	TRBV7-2	TGTGCCAGCAGCCAAAACAGGGGCCGCAGCGCTGAAGCTTTCTTT	CASSQNRGRSAEAFF
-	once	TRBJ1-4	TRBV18	TGTGCCAGCTCACCTCGGGGGGGGCGCGGCGAAAAACTGTTTTTT	CASSPRGGRGEKLFF
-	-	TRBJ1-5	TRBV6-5	TGTGCCAGCAGTTCCGTCCGCGGGAATCAGCCCCAGCATTTT	CASSSVRGNQPQHF
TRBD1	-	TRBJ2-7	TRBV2	TGTGCCAGCAAGAGGGACAGCTACGAGCAGTACTTC	CASKRDSYEQYF
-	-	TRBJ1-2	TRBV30	TGTGCCTGGATGGGCAGTCCTTATGGCTACACCTTC	CAWMGSPYGYTF
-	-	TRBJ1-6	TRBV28	TGTGCCAGCAGTTTTCTCAGGGATAATTCACCCCTCCACTTT	CASSFLRDNSPLHF
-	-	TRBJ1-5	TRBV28	TGTGCCAGCAGCCCAGGTGGTCAGCCCCAGCATTTT	CASSPGGQPQHF
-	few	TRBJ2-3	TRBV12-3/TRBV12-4	TGTGCCAGCAGTTTTTTACCAGGCGATACGCAGTATTTT	CASSFLPGDTQYF
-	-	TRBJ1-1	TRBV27	TGTGCCAGCAAAGGAGATGGGGGGAGGCGCGTAGCTTTCTTT	CASKGDGGRRVAFF
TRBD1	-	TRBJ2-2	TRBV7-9	TGTGCCAGCAGGGCAGGGGGCGCAGGCACCGGGGAGCTGTTTTTT	CASRAGGAGTGELFF
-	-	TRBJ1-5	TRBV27	TGTGCCAGCAGTTTACTCGTGCCAGGGCTGGGGAGGCAGCCCCAGCATTTT	CASSLLVPGLGRQPQHF
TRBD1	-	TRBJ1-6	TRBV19	TGTGCCAGTAGTATAACCGGGACAGGGGTCAATTCACCCCTCCACTTT	CASSITGTGVNSPLHF
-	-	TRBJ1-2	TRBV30	TGTGCCTGGAGTGTAGGAGGGTACGGCTACACCTTC	CAWSVGGYGYTF
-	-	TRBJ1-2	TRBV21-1	TGTGCCAGCAGCAAAGGCGGCCGGAATGGCTACACCTTC	CASSKGGRNGYTF
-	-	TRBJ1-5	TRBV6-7	TGTGCCAGCAGTTACGCCGGCGGGCGGAATCAGCCCCAGCATTTT	CASSYAGGRNQPQHF
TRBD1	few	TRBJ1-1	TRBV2	TGTGCCAGCAGTGACAGGGGGGCGTCTGAAGCTTTCTTT	CASSDRGASEAFF
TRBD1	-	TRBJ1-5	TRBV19	TGTGCCAGCAATGACAGGGGGCATAGCAATCAGCCCCAGCATTTT	CASNDRGHSNQPQHF
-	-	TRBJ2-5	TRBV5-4	TGTGCCAGCAGCTTACGACAGCGTGGGACCCAGTACTTC	CASSLRQRGTQYF
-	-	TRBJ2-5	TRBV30	TGTGCCTGGGGCCGAGGACAAGTGGGGCAAGAGACCCAGTACTTC	CAWGRGQVGQETQYF
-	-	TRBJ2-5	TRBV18	TGTGCCAGCTCACCAAGCGGCGGTAGGGAGACCCAGTACTTC	CASSPSGGRETQYF
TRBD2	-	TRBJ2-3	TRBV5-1	TGCGCCAGCAGCGCGAGACTAGCGGGGGTCTCCACAGATACGCAGTATTTT	CASSARLAGVSTDTQYF
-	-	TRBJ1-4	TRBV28	TGTGCCAGCGGCTCGTTAGGAGGGCCGAATGAAAAACTGTTTTTT	CASGSLGGPNEKLFF
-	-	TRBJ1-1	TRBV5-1	TGCGCCAGCAGCCTTTGGGCAGAGAACACTGAAGCTTTCTTT	CASSLWAENTEAFF
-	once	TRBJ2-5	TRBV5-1	TGCGCCAGCAGCTTACATCGGGGGAGCCAAGAGACCCAGTACTTC	CASSLHRGSQETQYF
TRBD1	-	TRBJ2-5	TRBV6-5	TGTGCCAGCAGGGAGACAGGGGGCGAGGGGACCCAGTACTTC	CASRETGGEGTQYF
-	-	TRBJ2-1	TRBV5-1	TGCGCCAGCAGCGAACAGGGAACCAGCTACAATGAGCAGTTCTTC	CASSEQGTSYNEQFF
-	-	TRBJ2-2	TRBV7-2	TGTGCCAGCAGCTTACAGCCGGGACTCCCCACCGGGGAGCTGTTTTTT	CASSLQPGLPTGELFF
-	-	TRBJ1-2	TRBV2	TGTGCCAGCAAAGAAGAGGGTGGCTACACCTTC	CASKEEGGYTF
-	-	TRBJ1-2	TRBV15	TGTGCCACCAGGAGAGGGGGGTCGTCACAGGGTTATGGCTACACCTTC	CATRRGGSSQGYGYTF
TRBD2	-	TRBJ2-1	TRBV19	TGTGCCAGTAGGATAGGACTAGCGGGGGGGCCCCTACGGAATGAGCAGTTCTTC	CASRIGLAGGPLRNEQFF
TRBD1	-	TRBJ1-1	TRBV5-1	TGCGCCAGCAGCTGGGGGGAGACAGGGGAAGCTTTCTTT	CASSWGETGEAFF
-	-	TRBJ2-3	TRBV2	TGTGCCAGCAAGGGGGTCCGGTCAGATACGCAGTATTTT	CASKGVRSDTQYF
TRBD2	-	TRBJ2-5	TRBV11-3	TGTGCCAGCAGCCGCGGGGGGGCCCCAGAGACCCAGTACTTC	CASSRGGAPETQYF
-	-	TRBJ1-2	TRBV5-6	TGTGCCAGCAGCTTGCGGGAGAACTATGGCTACACCTTC	CASSLRENYGYTF